This T cell receptor (beta chain) was documented in a study of human thymus T cells. Study observations and caveats: An apparent bias in V and J gene usage was seen in thymic and blood repertoires.

Points on this clone: As yet, its antigen is unknown.

Each of the donors was a healthy Finnish infant who was undergoing open corrective cardiac surgery for congenital heart defects. A roughly 0.45-1 mL peripheral blood aliquot was taken intraoperatively from four of eight donors. No fixed cell number was used; all available blood leukocytes supplied DNA. This table comes from immunoSEQ multiplex PCR, and its TCRdb copy is limited to in-frame clones, with some not included. Seen here are 54,000 or so clones, 94% observed once, and the top ten hold about 6.5%. CDR1 is MNHNS, CDR2 SASEGT, per germline. This CDR3 region has 14 residues. Trimming took 3 bases from V and 6 from J, leaving 15 bases between them.

This chain uses TRBV6-1 with TRBJ2-7; D might be TRBD2 (7 bases). This TCR was recovered from a boy less than two years old with a congenital heart defect but otherwise immunologically healthy. Material: blood. The CDR3 reads CASSERGPGSEQYF. The DNA of the CDR3 is TGTGCCAGCAGTGAGCGGGGGCCAGGGAGCGAGCAGTACTTC.